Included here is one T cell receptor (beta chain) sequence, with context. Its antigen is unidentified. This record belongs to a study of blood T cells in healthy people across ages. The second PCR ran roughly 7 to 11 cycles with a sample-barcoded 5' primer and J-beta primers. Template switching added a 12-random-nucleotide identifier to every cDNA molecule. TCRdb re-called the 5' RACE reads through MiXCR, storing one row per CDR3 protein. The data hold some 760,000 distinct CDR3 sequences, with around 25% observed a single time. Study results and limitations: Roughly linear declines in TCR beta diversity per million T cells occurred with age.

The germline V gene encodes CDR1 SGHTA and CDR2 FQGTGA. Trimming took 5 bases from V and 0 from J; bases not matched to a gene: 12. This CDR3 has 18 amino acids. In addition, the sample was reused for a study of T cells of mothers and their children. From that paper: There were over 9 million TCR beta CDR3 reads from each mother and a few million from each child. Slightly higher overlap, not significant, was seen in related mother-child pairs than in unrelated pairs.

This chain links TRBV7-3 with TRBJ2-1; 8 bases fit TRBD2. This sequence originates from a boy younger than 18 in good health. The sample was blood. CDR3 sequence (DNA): TGTGCCAGCAGCCCCATCCCGGGGGGGACTAGCTCCTACAATGAGCAGTTCTTC. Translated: CASSPIPGGTSSYNEQFF. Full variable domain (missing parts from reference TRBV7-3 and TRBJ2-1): GAGVSQTPSNKVTEKGKYVELRCDPISGHTALYWYRQSLGQGPEFLIYFQGTGAADDSGLPNDRFFAVRPEGSVSTLKIQRTERGDSAVYLCASSPIPGGTSSYNEQFFGPGTRLTVL.